A single sample is the source of the 25 T cell receptor beta chains below, sequenced in a study of T cell responses to AZD1222 COVID-19 vaccine. Only in-frame clones appear in the TCRdb table, and some are missing; sequencing was by immunoSEQ multiplex PCR. This table holds 90,000 to 140,000 clones, 89% found once. The sequencing used peripheral blood, collected 28 days after the second AZD1222 dose. The receptors originated from an adult who received the AZD1222 COVID-19 vaccine.

V gene TRBV6-5 combines with J gene TRBJ1-1; 8 bases fit TRBD1. The CDR3 is 15 amino acids. Trimming took 0 bases from V and 1 from J; bases not matched to a gene: 1. Germline CDR1 reads MNHEY; CDR2 reads SVGAGI. CDR3 DNA sequence: TGTGCCAGCAGTTACTCCGACAGGGGGAACACTGAAGCTTTCTTT. It translates to CASSYSDRGNTEAFF.

This clone was seen once. This chain uses TRBV27 with TRBJ2-7, with no clear D. The CDR3 sequence is 13 residues long. CDR1 and CDR2 from the germline V gene are MNHEY and SMNVEV (reference sequence). Trimming took 10 bases from V and 2 from J, leaving 15 bases between them. CDR3 sequence: CATQSLTTYEQYF. Written as DNA, the CDR3 is TGTGCCACCCAATCCTTAACCACCTACGAGCAGTACTTC.

The gene calls are TRBV10-3 and TRBJ2-1; TRBD1 might be the D (6 bases). Germline-derived CDR1 and CDR2 are ENHRY and SYGVKD. CDR3 length: 16 residues. Trimming removed 0 bases from V and 6 bases from J, with 15 bases in between. The CDR3 DNA is TGTGCCATCAGTGAGTCAAGGGGATGGGGGCGCAATGAGCAGTTCTTC. This sequence encodes CAISESRGWGRNEQFF.

The rearrangement uses TRBV5-1 and TRBJ2-7; 12 bases are shared with TRBD1. CDR1 and CDR2 (germline): SGHRS, YFSETQ. The CDR3 is 15 amino acids. V shed 3 bases and J 5 bases; nucleotides not matched to a gene: 6. CDR3 sequence: CASSSGDRGLDEQYF. The CDR3, as DNA: TGCGCCAGCAGCTCGGGGGACAGGGGGCTCGACGAGCAGTACTTC. Based on the CDR3 plus reference TRBV5-1 and TRBJ2-7, the full variable domain is KAGVTQTPRYLIKTRGQQVTLSCSPISGHRSVSWYQQTPGQGLQFLFEYFSETQRNKGNFPGRFSGRQFSNSRSEMNVSTLELGDSALYLCASSSGDRGLDEQYFGPGTRLTVT.

This chain connects TRBV27 to TRBJ1-6; 9 nucleotides agree with TRBD1. This CDR3 has 15 amino acids. CDR1 and CDR2 from the germline V gene are MNHEY and SMNVEV (reference sequence). Trimming removed 4 bases from V and 6 bases from J; junction bases left unmatched: 4. Here the CDR3 DNA reads TGTGCCAGCAGTTGGGGACAGGGTGGTAATTCACCCCTCCACTTT. Amino acid sequence: CASSWGQGGNSPLHF.

The gene calls are TRBV6-6 and TRBJ1-5; D remains ambiguous. The V gene lost 2 bases and the J gene lost 6 bases, with 11 bases spanning the gap. The CDR3 is 14 residues long. Germline V gives CDR1 MNHNY, CDR2 SVGAGI (reference sequence). The CDR3 is CASSYEGYGQPQHF. CDR3 DNA: TGTGCCAGCAGTTACGAGGGTTACGGTCAGCCCCAGCATTTT.

This clone occurred once. The chain has TRBV19 and TRBJ2-2; no clear D gene. Trimming pared 5 bases from V and 4 bases from J, leaving 17 bases between. CDR1 is LNHDA and CDR2 is SQIVND in the germline V gene (reference sequence). The CDR3 totals 16 residues. The CDR3 loop reads CASSVGSTLVTGELFF. The CDR3 DNA follows: TGTGCCAGTAGTGTCGGATCCACGCTCGTCACCGGGGAGCTGTTTTTT.

The genes are TRBV28 and TRBJ2-5, with D perhaps TRBD2 (5 bases). The V and J ends lost 3 bases and 4 bases respectively, with 9 bases between them. Germline-derived CDR1 and CDR2 are MDHEN and SYDVKM. The CDR3 has 13 residues. The DNA for the CDR3 is TGTGCCAGCAGTTTTCTGGGGAGAGAGACCCAGTACTTC. Amino acid sequence: CASSFLGRETQYF.

This clone showed up just once. This chain joins TRBV27 and TRBJ2-3, with no clear D. Germline assignment: CDR1 MNHEY and CDR2 SMNVEV (reference sequence). CDR3 length equals 15 residues. Trimming stripped 6 bases from V and 6 bases from J, with 19 bases between. The CDR3 coding sequence is TGTGCCAGCAGCTACTACCGGGTCCACGTGGATACGCAGTATTTT. Translated, it gives CASSYYRVHVDTQYF.

In its sample, this clone was seen a few times. The gene calls are TRBV27 and TRBJ1-1; 7 bases line up with TRBD1. The CDR3 is made up of 15 amino acids. The J segment lost 1 base and the V segment lost 2 bases, leaving 4 bases of the junction unmatched. Germline values: CDR1 MNHEY, CDR2 SMNVEV (reference sequence). The CDR3 DNA reads as TGTGCCAGCAGTTTACAGGGGGTAGGGAACACTGAAGCTTTCTTT. Protein sequence: CASSLQGVGNTEAFF.

The chain carries TRBV27 and TRBJ2-1, with D hard to call. CDR3 length: 11 amino acids. From germline, CDR1 is MNHEY and CDR2 SMNVEV (reference sequence). Trimming removed 7 bases at V and 14 bases at J, with 15 bases between. DNA of the CDR3: TGTGCCAGCACCATCTCTCCTGGGAAGTTCTTC. Its translation: CASTISPGKFF.

The chain carries TRBV19 and TRBJ1-2; 8 positions agree with TRBD1. Germline lookup yields CDR1 LNHDA and CDR2 SQIVND (reference sequence). The CDR3 sequence is 15 residues long. The J segment lost 0 bases and the V segment lost 4 bases, leaving 4 bases of the junction unmatched. The CDR3 DNA sequence: TGTGCCAGTAGTACAAGACAGGGGTCTAACTATGGCTACACCTTC. Amino acid sequence: CASSTRQGSNYGYTF.

The chain combines TRBV5-1 with TRBJ1-6, with TRBD1 as a possible D gene (5 bases). Germline values: CDR1 SGHRS, CDR2 YFSETQ. CDR3 length equals 14 residues. Deletions cut 2 bases from V and 8 bases from J, with 11 bases between. The chain's CDR3 is CASSLGEADSPLHF. The CDR3, as DNA: TGCGCCAGCAGCTTAGGGGAAGCGGATTCACCCCTCCACTTT.

V gene TRBV4-1 combines with J gene TRBJ1-6, with 7 positions matching TRBD1. Trimming removed 1 base from V and 6 bases from J; junction bases left unmatched: 6. In germline, CDR1 is MGHRA, CDR2 YSYEKL. The length of the CDR3 is 16 residues. The CDR3 reads CASSQAGGSINSPLHF. CDR3 sequence (DNA): TGCGCCAGCAGCCAAGCAGGGGGGTCCATTAATTCACCCCTCCACTTT.

The chain carries TRBV18 and TRBJ2-2; D possibly corresponds to TRBD1 (5 bases). CDR3 length: 15 amino acids. CDR1 and CDR2 from the germline V gene are KGHSH and LQKENI. V lost 0 bases, J lost 9 bases, and 14 bases lay in between. The CDR3 is CASSPPGRNRRELFF. CDR3 nucleotides: TGTGCCAGCTCACCACCCGGAAGGAACAGGAGGGAGCTGTTTTTT.

This clone was detected once. The chain employs TRBV10-3 and TRBJ2-2, with 13 bases that match TRBD2. Trimming at V came to 4 bases and at J to 6 bases, leaving 5 bases not matched to a gene. This CDR3 is 16 amino acids long. Looked up from germline, CDR1 is ENHRY and CDR2 is SYGVKD. The CDR3 is CAISGRLAGGPGELFF. Here the CDR3 DNA reads TGTGCCATCAGTGGTCGACTAGCGGGAGGACCCGGGGAGCTGTTTTTT.

CDR3 sequence: CASSSTGQPGETQYF. The CDR3, as DNA: TGTGCCAGCAGCTCGACTGGACAGCCCGGGGAGACCCAGTACTTC. The chain recombines TRBV7-2 with TRBJ2-5; tentative D call: TRBD1 (6 bases). Germline lookup yields CDR1 SGHTA and CDR2 FQGNSA. Trimming stripped 4 bases from V and 5 bases from J, with 17 bases between. This CDR3 has 15 amino acids.

This clone occurred a few times. The chain employs TRBV18 and TRBJ2-1, with 8 bases matching TRBD2. Trimming at V came to 8 bases and at J to 7 bases, leaving 16 bases not matched to a gene. This CDR3 spans 16 amino acids. Germline values: CDR1 KGHSH, CDR2 LQKENI. CDR3 sequence: CASARTMTSEGNEQFF. In DNA form, the CDR3 reads TGTGCCAGCGCAAGGACCATGACTAGCGAAGGGAATGAGCAGTTCTTC.

This rearrangement joins TRBV14 to TRBJ1-3; D not resolved. The length of the CDR3 is 14 residues. V lost 1 base, J lost 9 bases, and 13 bases lay in between. Germline V gene data show CDR1 as SGHDN and CDR2 as FVKESK. The CDR3 is CASSQASGGSTIYF. In DNA form, the CDR3 reads TGTGCCAGCAGCCAAGCCTCAGGCGGGTCCACCATATATTTT.

The chain recombines TRBV19 with TRBJ2-7; TRBD1 agrees at 11 bases. Germline CDR1 and CDR2: LNHDA and SQIVND (reference sequence). The CDR3 runs to 15 residues. J lost 3 bases, V lost 4 bases, and 5 bases had no gene match. The CDR3 DNA reads as TGTGCCAGTAGTAAAGGGGGACAGGGGGACTACGAGCAGTACTTC. Its translation: CASSKGGQGDYEQYF.

The sample holds one count of this clone. The chain recombines TRBV4-2 with TRBJ2-1, with 9 bases fitting TRBD2. V lost 1 base and J lost 5; bases outside the gene matches: 6. In germline, CDR1 is LGHNA, CDR2 YNFKEQ. The CDR3 has 16 amino acids. Here the CDR3 DNA reads TGTGCCAGCAGCCAAGGCGTAGCGGGGGCTGACAATGAGCAGTTCTTC. Translation gives CASSQGVAGADNEQFF.

The chain links TRBV4-2 to TRBJ2-1, with TRBD2 matching over 8 bases. CDR3 size: 15 residues. V trimming: 5 bases; J trimming: 0 bases; junction bases outside the gene matches: 3. Germline V lookup: CDR1 LGHNA, CDR2 YNFKEQ. CDR3 sequence reads: CASSSTSGSYNEQFF. CDR3 nucleotides: TGTGCCAGCAGCTCTACTAGCGGCTCCTACAATGAGCAGTTCTTC.

V gene TRBV9 combines with J gene TRBJ2-7; 13 nucleotides match TRBD2. From germline, CDR1 is SGDLS and CDR2 YYNGEE. CDR3 length: 19 amino acids. J gave up 2 bases and V 3 bases, and 14 bases lay outside the gene matches. CDR3 amino acids: CASSDRVVGLAGLAYEQYF. The CDR3 DNA sequence: TGTGCCAGCAGCGATCGCGTCGTGGGACTAGCGGGATTGGCCTACGAGCAGTACTTC.

The chain employs TRBV18 and TRBJ1-1; D gene unclear. There are 15 residues in the CDR3. CDR1 is KGHSH, CDR2 LQKENI, per germline. Trimming pared 0 bases from V and 1 base from J, leaving 9 bases between. The CDR3 DNA is TGTGCCAGCTCACCACCTATGGGGTGGAACACTGAAGCTTTCTTT. Protein sequence: CASSPPMGWNTEAFF.

J is TRBJ2-3 and V is TRBV5-4; D may be TRBD2 (6 bases). V was trimmed by 3 bases and J by 0 bases, leaving 11 bases between them. The germline CDR1 and CDR2 sequences are SGHNT and YYREEE (reference sequence). CDR3 length equals 15 residues. This chain's CDR3 is CASSWAGLSTDTQYF. In DNA form, the CDR3 reads TGTGCCAGCAGCTGGGCGGGATTAAGCACAGATACGCAGTATTTT.